One sample yielded the 20 T cell receptor beta chains listed below, sequenced in a study of response to subunit inactivated influenza vaccine. TCRdb itself ran the RT-PCR reads through MiXCR, one entry per CDR3 protein. The sample lists more than 150,000 distinct CDR3 sequences; around 9% were seen once. This sample comprised non-naive T cells sorted from PBMCs, obtained on the day of vaccination. These receptors came from a man over 45 who received an inactivated influenza vaccine.

This clonotype was counted between two and nine times. The chain is built from TRBV27 and TRBJ2-3; possibly TRBD2 for D (5 bases). This CDR3 spans 16 amino acids. V was cut by 6 bases and J by 6 bases, with 22 bases left in between. CDR1 is MNHEY and CDR2 is SMNVEV in the germline V gene (reference sequence). Here the CDR3 DNA reads TGTGCCAGCAGCCGAACTAGTGCTACTTGGCGCGATACGCAGTATTTT. Amino acids: CASSRTSATWRDTQYF.

The chain joins TRBV6-5 to TRBJ1-2; D is unresolved. Germline V CDR1 and CDR2: MNHEY, SVGAGI. This CDR3 is built from 13 residues. V shed 2 bases and J shed 3 bases, with 7 bases lying between them. CDR3 residues: CASSYLGDYGYTF. For the CDR3, the DNA is TGTGCCAGCAGTTACCTGGGAGACTATGGCTACACCTTC.

This clonotype was seen at least ten times. The chain has TRBV5-1 and TRBJ1-1; D is unresolved. The germline V and J ends were trimmed by 1 base and 6 bases, with 16 bases remaining between them. Germline lookup yields CDR1 SGHRS and CDR2 YFSETQ. CDR3 length equals 15 residues. In nucleotides, the CDR3 is TGCGCCAGCAGCTTGCAACCCCCAGAAGGTGCTGAAGCTTTCTTT. Encoded protein: CASSLQPPEGAEAFF.

This chain connects TRBV20-1 to TRBJ1-2, with 9 bases fitting TRBD1. CDR1 is DFQATT and CDR2 is SNEGSKA in the germline V gene (reference sequence). Germline trimming cut 6 bases from V and 6 bases from J; bases unmatched to any gene: 8. This CDR3 contains 13 residues. The CDR3 DNA sequence: TGCAGTGCAGGGGGGGACAGGGTGGATGGCTACACCTTC. Its protein product is CSAGGDRVDGYTF.

The V and J genes are TRBV5-6 and TRBJ1-1; 7 positions match TRBD1. The CDR3 has 13 residues. CDR1 and CDR2 (germline): SGHDT, YYEEEE. V lost 6 bases to trimming and J lost 5 bases; unmatched junction nucleotides: 7. As DNA, the CDR3 is TGTGCCAGCATCCGAGGGACAGCGACTGAAGCTTTCTTT. Protein product: CASIRGTATEAFF.

This clonotype was picked up many times. This chain joins TRBV12-3 or TRBV12-4 and TRBJ1-5; 12 nucleotides match TRBD1. The CDR3 is made up of 13 amino acids. This chain's CDR3 is CGSGQGATQPQHF. In DNA, the CDR3 is TGTGGCTCGGGACAGGGGGCCACTCAGCCCCAGCATTTT.

This clonotype has just a few counts. The chain employs TRBV7-9 and TRBJ2-1, with 7 nucleotides matching TRBD2. Unmatched junction bases numbered 15, after V lost 5 bases and J lost 8 bases. Germline lookup yields CDR1 SEHNR and CDR2 FQNEAQ (reference sequence). The CDR3 consists of 16 residues. The CDR3: CASSTFRDYLSHEQFF. CDR3 in DNA: TGTGCCAGCAGCACCTTCCGGGACTATCTCAGCCATGAGCAGTTCTTC.

The chain employs TRBV12-3 or TRBV12-4 and TRBJ1-1, with D unclear. V lost 2 bases to trimming and J lost 4 bases, with 5 bases between them. The CDR3 consists of 12 residues. As DNA, the CDR3 is TGTGCCAGCAGTTTATCCTTCACTGAAGCTTTCTTT. The encoded protein is CASSLSFTEAFF.

Only a few counts were recorded for this clonotype. The rearrangement uses TRBV18 and TRBJ2-1, with unresolved D. Germline loops: CDR1 KGHSH, CDR2 LQKENI. Deletions cut 2 bases from V and 10 bases from J, with 9 bases between. There are 12 residues in the CDR3. CDR3 in amino acids: CASSPSYGEQFF. In DNA, the CDR3 is TGTGCCAGCTCACCATCGTACGGGGAGCAGTTCTTC. Full variable domain (remainder filled in from reference TRBV18 and TRBJ2-1): NAGVMQNPRHLVRRRGQEARLRCSPMKGHSHVYWYRQLPEEGLKFMVYLQKENIIDESGMPKERFSAEFPKEGPSILRIQQVVRGDSAAYFCASSPSYGEQFFGPGTRLTVL.

There are a few counts of this clonotype. The chain couples TRBV5-1 to TRBJ2-3; D perhaps matches TRBD2 (5 bases). Trimming stripped 0 bases from V and 0 bases from J, with 8 bases between. CDR1 SGHRS and CDR2 YFSETQ come from the germline V gene. This CDR3 region has 15 residues. CDR3 in amino acids: CASSLGGESTDTQYF. The DNA for the CDR3 is TGCGCCAGCAGCTTGGGGGGAGAAAGCACAGATACGCAGTATTTT.

This clonotype was seen at least ten times. The chain links TRBV19 to TRBJ1-5, with a tentative D call TRBD1 (6 bases). V lost 10 bases to trimming and J lost 6 bases, with 19 bases between them. Per the germline V gene, CDR1 is LNHDA and CDR2 is SQIVND (reference sequence). The CDR3 length is 14 residues. CDR3 amino acids: CATSSTGVGQPQHF. The CDR3 DNA sequence: TGTGCCACCTCCTCGACAGGCGTGGGTCAGCCCCAGCATTTT.

The chain employs TRBV4-3 and TRBJ2-5; D might be TRBD2 (5 bases). In germline, CDR1 is LGHNA, CDR2 YSLEER. Trimming stripped 0 bases from V and 1 base from J, with 9 bases between. The CDR3 is 15 amino acids. Here the CDR3 reads CASSQDSGGQETQYF. The CDR3 nucleotides read TGCGCCAGCAGCCAAGATTCAGGAGGCCAAGAGACCCAGTACTTC.

This clonotype was observed a handful of times. The chain has TRBV27 and TRBJ2-7; TRBD1 might be the D (7 bases). Germline CDR1 is MNHEY and CDR2 is SMNVEV (reference sequence). The CDR3 sequence is 14 residues long. V was pared by 9 bases and J by 2 bases, with 17 bases between. The chain's CDR3 is CASGEQGRTYEQYF. CDR3 bases: TGTGCCAGTGGGGAACAGGGGAGGACCTACGAGCAGTACTTC.

This clonotype was counted at least ten times. This sequence joins TRBV12-3 or TRBV12-4 and TRBJ2-7; D gene uncertain. The CDR3 spans 22 residues. V was trimmed by 3 bases and J by 3 bases, leaving 36 bases between them. The CDR3 coding sequence is TGTGCCAGCAGTTTCTATGAAGGGCCTGTTTTGATTTCATGTGGGTTTGTCTACGAGCAGTACTTC. Translated: CASSFYEGPVLISCGFVYEQYF.

This clonotype has a handful of counts. V gene TRBV28 combines with J gene TRBJ2-2; D is perhaps TRBD1 or TRBD2 (5 bases each). The V and J ends lost 3 bases and 6 bases respectively, with 14 bases between them. Germline CDR1 reads MDHEN; CDR2 reads SYDVKM. This CDR3 spans 15 amino acids. DNA for the CDR3: TGTGCCAGCAGTTTTGGGACGGCGAGTCCCGGGGAGCTGTTTTTT. The encoded protein is CASSFGTASPGELFF.

The chain employs TRBV6-2 or TRBV6-3 and TRBJ1-2; maybe TRBD1 (5 bases). This CDR3 has 14 amino acids. Trimming removed 2 bases at V and 6 bases at J, with 13 bases between. Germline V CDR1 and CDR2: MNHEY, SVGEGT. CDR3 sequence: CASSYGRASDGYTF. In DNA form, the CDR3 reads TGTGCCAGCAGTTACGGCAGGGCCTCTGATGGCTACACCTTC.

This chain connects TRBV20-1 to TRBJ2-3; 7 bases align to TRBD1. The CDR3 runs 13 residues. Germline trimming cut 7 bases from V and 3 bases from J; bases unmatched to any gene: 7. The germline gives CDR1 DFQATT, CDR2 SNEGSKA (reference sequence). CDR3 bases: TGCAGTGGGGCCAGGGGGTGGACAGATACGCAGTATTTT. This sequence encodes CSGARGWTDTQYF.

This clonotype was detected only a few times. The V gene is TRBV6-2 or TRBV6-3, the J gene TRBJ2-1, with TRBD2 identical over 10 bases. Germline values: CDR1 MNHEY, CDR2 SVGEGT. Germline trimming cut 7 bases from V and 0 bases from J; bases unmatched to any gene: 9. This CDR3 is built from 17 residues. CDR3 DNA sequence: TGTGCCAGCACCCCCGGGACTAGCGCATACTCCTACAATGAGCAGTTCTTC. Amino acids: CASTPGTSAYSYNEQFF.

The chain carries TRBV28 and TRBJ2-7; 10 positions match TRBD2. Germline V gives CDR1 MDHEN, CDR2 SYDVKM. Trimming removed 3 bases from V and 3 bases from J; junction bases left unmatched: 5. The CDR3 extends over 15 amino acids. The CDR3 loop reads CASSFYLAGVYEQYF. The DNA of the CDR3 is TGTGCCAGCAGTTTTTATCTAGCGGGAGTCTACGAGCAGTACTTC.

This clonotype was seen more than once but under ten times. Written as DNA, the CDR3 is TGTGCCAGCAGCCAAGTCCTAGCTTCCTACGAGCAGTACTTC. It yields the protein CASSQVLASYEQYF. This chain uses TRBV3-1 with TRBJ2-7, with D perhaps TRBD2 (5 bases). Per germline, CDR1 LGHDT and CDR2 YNNKEL (reference sequence). V was trimmed by 1 base and J by 1 base, leaving 8 bases between them. The CDR3 is made up of 14 amino acids.